The text below deals with one TCR beta chain. This record belongs to a study of blood T cell repertoires in COVID-19. Background on the study: Acute and convalescent COVID-19 samples came from the United States, Italy and Spain. Sources were T cells, B-cell-depleted T cells, or PBMCs; the material itself was cDNA or gDNA.

In the authors' methods: Researchers report that nucleated cell counts were estimated from reference gene primer amplification. Produced via immunoSEQ multiplex PCR; TCRdb's table is partial and in-frame only. The V and J calls and clone size were taken over from that table, and D and trimming were inferred from the DNA. The sample yields about 83,000 clones, about 82% seen once. The CDR3 has 15 amino acids. Germline V gene lookup returns CDR1 SGHRS and CDR2 YFSETQ. The germline V and J ends were trimmed by 4 bases and 1 base, with 14 bases remaining between them. The genes are TRBV5-1 and TRBJ1-1, with a tentative D call TRBD1 (6 bases). The clonotype was recovered from a woman older than 75 with acute or convalescent COVID-19. The sequenced sample was peripheral blood. CDR3 amino acids: CASSPLGGANTEAFF. CDR3 DNA: TGCGCCAGCAGCCCGCTGGGGGGGGCGAACACTGAAGCTTTCTTT.